This TCR beta chain was captured in a study of blood T cell repertoires in COVID-19. The V segment lost 4 bases and the J segment 6 bases; nucleotides outside the gene matches: 10. From germline, CDR1 is SQVTM and CDR2 ANQGSEA. This CDR3 region has 14 residues. Clones were sequenced by immunoSEQ multiplex PCR, and TCRdb holds only the in-frame ones, with some missing. The table records about 180,000 clones, over 90% of them present only once. The origin of this receptor is a man in his fifties or sixties with acute or convalescent COVID-19. V usage is TRBV29-1 and J usage is TRBJ2-7, with TRBD2 matching 9 bases. Sequenced: peripheral blood. The CDR3 DNA follows: TGCAGCGTTGGGGGTAGCGGGAGAGTTGGCGAGCAGTACTTC. It specifies CSVGGSGRVGEQYF.